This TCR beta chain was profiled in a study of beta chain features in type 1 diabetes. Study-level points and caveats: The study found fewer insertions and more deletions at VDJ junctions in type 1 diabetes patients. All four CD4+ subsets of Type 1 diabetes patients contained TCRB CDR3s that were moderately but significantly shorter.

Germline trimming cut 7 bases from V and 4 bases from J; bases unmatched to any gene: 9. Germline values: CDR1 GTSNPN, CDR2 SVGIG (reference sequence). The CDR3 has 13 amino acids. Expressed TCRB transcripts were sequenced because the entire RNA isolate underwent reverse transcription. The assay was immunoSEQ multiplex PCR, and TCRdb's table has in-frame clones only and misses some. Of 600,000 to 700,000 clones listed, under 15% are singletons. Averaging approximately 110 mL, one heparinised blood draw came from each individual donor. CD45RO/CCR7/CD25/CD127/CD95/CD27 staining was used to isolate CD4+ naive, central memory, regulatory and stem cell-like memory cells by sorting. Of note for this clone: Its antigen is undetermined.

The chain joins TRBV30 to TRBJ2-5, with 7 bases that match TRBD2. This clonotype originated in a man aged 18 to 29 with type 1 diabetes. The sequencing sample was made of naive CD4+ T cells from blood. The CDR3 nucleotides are TGTGCCTCCTCGACTAGCTTGCCAGAGACCCAGTACTTC. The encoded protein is CASSTSLPETQYF.